Below, one TCR beta chain is given with its context. What it binds is unknown. The time point: newly diagnosed, previously untreated cHL patient sample. The study purified CD4+ T cells from thawed PBMCs using magnetic negative selection. Untreated, newly diagnosed classical Hodgkin lymphoma PBMCs were used for comparison. Method: immunoSEQ multiplex PCR; TCRdb's copy keeps in-frame clones and lacks some. The sample carries around 32,000 clones, roughly nine tenths recorded once. Germline values: CDR1 MNHNY, CDR2 SVGAGI (reference sequence). The CDR3 is made up of 15 amino acids. The V segment lost 5 bases and the J segment 7 bases; nucleotides outside the gene matches: 5. This specimen comes from a study of PD-1 blockade in classical Hodgkin lymphoma. General observations from the study: The study reported lower baseline TCR diversity in newly diagnosed patients than in healthy donors. Factors driving the repertoire differences, possibly disease activity or prior therapy, remain undefined.

V and J are TRBV6-6 and TRBJ2-1; TRBD2 aligns across 13 bases. This receptor was identified in a human donor with classical Hodgkin lymphoma. Source material: CD4+ T cells from blood. CDR3 amino acids: CASSPLAGGVNEQFF. Here the CDR3 DNA reads TGTGCCAGCAGTCCACTAGCGGGGGGGGTTAATGAGCAGTTCTTC.